This T cell receptor beta chain was recovered during a study of shared clonotypes between healthy human individuals. The wider study: Researchers assigned three CD4 naive, three CD4 memory, two CD8 naive and one CD8 memory plate to each donor.

Germline V CDR1 and CDR2: SGHRS, YFSETQ. This CDR3 is built from 14 residues. The authors divided CD4+ cells into CD45RA+ naive and CD45RA-negative memory subsets. Here immunoSEQ multiplex PCR was the method, and the copy in TCRdb shows in-frame clones only, minus some. The sample shows around 1 million clones, 60% to 85% of them seen only once. This clone was picked up a small number of times. At one end, the junction sequence differs from germline, possibly due to a read error. This receptor was identified in a man aged 18-30 years in good health. The J gene is TRBJ2-2, the V gene TRBV5-1, with 7 positions matching TRBD1. The sample taken for sequencing was memory CD4+ T cells sorted from blood. Subset here: CD45RA-negative fraction. The CDR3 spells CASTLTGSAGELFF. The CDR3 region has the DNA TGCGCCAGCACCTTGACAGGGTCGGCCGGGGAGCTGTTTTTT.